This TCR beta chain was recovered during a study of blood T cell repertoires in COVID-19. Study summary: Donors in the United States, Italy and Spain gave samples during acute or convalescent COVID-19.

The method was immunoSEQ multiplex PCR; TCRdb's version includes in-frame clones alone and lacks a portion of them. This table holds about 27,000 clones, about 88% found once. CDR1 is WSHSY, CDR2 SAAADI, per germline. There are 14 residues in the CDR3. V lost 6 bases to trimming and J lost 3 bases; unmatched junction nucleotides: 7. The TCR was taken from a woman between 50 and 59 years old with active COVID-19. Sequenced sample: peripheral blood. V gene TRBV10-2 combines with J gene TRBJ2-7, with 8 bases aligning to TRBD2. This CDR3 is CASRAGRENYEQYF. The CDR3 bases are TGCGCCAGCAGAGCCGGGAGGGAAAACTACGAGCAGTACTTC.